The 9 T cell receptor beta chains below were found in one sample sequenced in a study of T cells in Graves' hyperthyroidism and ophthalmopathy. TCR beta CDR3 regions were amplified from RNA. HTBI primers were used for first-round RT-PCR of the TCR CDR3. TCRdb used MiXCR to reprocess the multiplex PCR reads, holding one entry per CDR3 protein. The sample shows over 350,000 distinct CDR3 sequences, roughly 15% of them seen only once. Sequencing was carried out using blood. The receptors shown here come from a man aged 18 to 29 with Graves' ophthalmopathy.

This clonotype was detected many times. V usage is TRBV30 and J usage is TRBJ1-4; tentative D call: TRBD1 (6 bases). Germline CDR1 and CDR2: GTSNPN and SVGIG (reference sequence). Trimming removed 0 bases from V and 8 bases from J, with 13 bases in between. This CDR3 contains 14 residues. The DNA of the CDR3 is TGTGCCTGGAGTGTGATGGGGGGGCGGGAAAAACTGTTTTTT. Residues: CAWSVMGGREKLFF.

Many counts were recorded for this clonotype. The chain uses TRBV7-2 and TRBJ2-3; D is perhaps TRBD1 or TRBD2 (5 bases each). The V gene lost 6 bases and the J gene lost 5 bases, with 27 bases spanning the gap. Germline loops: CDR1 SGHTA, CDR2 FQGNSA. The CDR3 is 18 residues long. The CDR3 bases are TGTGCCAGCAGACCCACCCTGGGACGGCGCCTGGTTGAAGATACGCAGTATTTT. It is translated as CASRPTLGRRLVEDTQYF. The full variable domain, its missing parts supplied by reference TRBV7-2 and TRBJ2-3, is GAGVSQSPSNKVTEKGKDVELRCDPISGHTALYWYRQSLGQGLEFLIYFQGNSAPDKSGLPSDRFSAERTGGSVSTLTIQRTQQEDSAVYLCASRPTLGRRLVEDTQYFGPGTRLTVL.

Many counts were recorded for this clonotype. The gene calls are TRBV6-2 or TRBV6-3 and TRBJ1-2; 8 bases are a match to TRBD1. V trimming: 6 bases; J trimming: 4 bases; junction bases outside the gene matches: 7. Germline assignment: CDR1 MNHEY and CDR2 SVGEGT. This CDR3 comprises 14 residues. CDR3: CASSHMGQAYGYTF. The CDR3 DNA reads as TGTGCCAGCAGCCACATGGGACAGGCCTATGGCTACACCTTC.

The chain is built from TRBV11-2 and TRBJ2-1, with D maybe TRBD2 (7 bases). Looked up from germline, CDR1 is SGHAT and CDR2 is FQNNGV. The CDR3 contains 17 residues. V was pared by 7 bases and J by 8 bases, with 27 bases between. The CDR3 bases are TGTGCCAGCAACTACTGGGCTTCGGGGGGCCTCGTCTATGAGCAGTTCTTC. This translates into CASNYWASGGLVYEQFF.

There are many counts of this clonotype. CDR3 bases: TGCGCCAGCAGCTTGGCGGTCGGATCCTACAATGAGCAGTTCTTC. Translated: CASSLAVGSYNEQFF. The rearrangement uses TRBV5-1 and TRBJ2-1; D remains ambiguous. This CDR3 comprises 15 residues. Germline loops: CDR1 SGHRS, CDR2 YFSETQ. Trimming took 0 bases from V and 1 from J, leaving 8 bases between them.

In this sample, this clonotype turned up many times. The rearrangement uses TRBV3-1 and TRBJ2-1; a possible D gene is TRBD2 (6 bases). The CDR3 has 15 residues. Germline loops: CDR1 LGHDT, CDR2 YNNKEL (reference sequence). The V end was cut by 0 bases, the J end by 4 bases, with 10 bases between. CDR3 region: CASSQDLATYNEQFF. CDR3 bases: TGTGCCAGCAGCCAAGACCTAGCGACATACAATGAGCAGTTCTTC.

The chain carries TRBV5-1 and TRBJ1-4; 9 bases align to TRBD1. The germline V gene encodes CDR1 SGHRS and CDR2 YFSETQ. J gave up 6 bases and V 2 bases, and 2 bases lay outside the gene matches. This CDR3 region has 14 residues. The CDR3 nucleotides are TGCGCCAGCAGCTTAAGGACAGGGGATGAAAAACTGTTTTTT. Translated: CASSLRTGDEKLFF.

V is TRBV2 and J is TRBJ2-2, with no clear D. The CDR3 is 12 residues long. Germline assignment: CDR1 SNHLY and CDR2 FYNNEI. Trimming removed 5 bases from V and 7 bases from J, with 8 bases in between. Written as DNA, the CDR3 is TGTGCCAGCAGTCACGAGGTCGGGGAGCTGTTTTTT. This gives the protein CASSHEVGELFF.

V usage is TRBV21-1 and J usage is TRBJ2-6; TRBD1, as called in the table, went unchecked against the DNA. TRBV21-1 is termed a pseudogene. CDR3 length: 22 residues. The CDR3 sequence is CASSNYGPGTGPIRSGANVLTF. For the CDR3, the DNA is TGTGCCAGCAGCAACTACGGTCCCGGGACAGGACCCATTCGGTCTGGGGCCAACGTCCTGACTTTC.